This TCR beta chain was documented in a study of CD8 T cell repertoires and HIV-1 epitope variants. Overall study context: Separate from the cultures, 1M uncultured T cells served as baseline.

CDR3 length: 15 residues. The germline gives CDR1 SGHTS, CDR2 YDEGEE. V was shortened by 5 bases and J by 0 bases, with 15 bases between the two germline ends. The method was immunoSEQ multiplex PCR; TCRdb's version includes in-frame clones alone and lacks a portion of them. The table includes under 6,000 clones, more than 60% detected once. Concerning this clone: Its antigen is not known.

The specimen was cultured CD8+ T cells derived from PBMCs. The V and J genes are TRBV5-8 and TRBJ2-7; D gene unclear. The sequence came from a male donor with HIV. CDR3 coding DNA: TGTGCCAGCAGTTCACAGAGCCCCAGCTCCTACGAGCAGTACTTC. It codes for CASSSQSPSSYEQYF. Complete variable domain (other parts from reference TRBV5-8 and TRBJ2-7): EAGVTQSPTHLIKTRGQQATLRCSPISGHTSVYWYQQALGLGLQFLLWYDEGEERNRGNFPPRFSGRQFPNYSSELNVNALELEDSALYLCASSSQSPSSYEQYFGPGTRLTVT.